The rows below give T cell receptor beta chains drawn from one sample of a study of T cell responses to AZD1222 COVID-19 vaccine. Sequenced by immunoSEQ multiplex PCR; TCRdb stores in-frame clones only, minus some. The sample includes 65,000 to 85,000 clones, 88% of them seen just once. Sequenced material: peripheral blood, taken 28 days after the second dose of the MenACWY control vaccine. These receptor sequences come from an adult who received the MenACWY meningococcal vaccine as a control. Both conserved end residues are part of each CDR3. D genes are given only for firm matches. Only some rows state a clone size, as once, few, many or a class for expanded clones.

D: .
size: .
V: TRBV5-4
J: TRBJ2-1
CDR3: CASSLTVDEQFF
DNA: TGTGCCAGCAGCTTGACCGTCGATGAGCAGTTCTTC

D: .
size: .
V: TRBV18
J: TRBJ1-3
CDR3: CASSPAQGVNGNTIYF
DNA: TGTGCCAGCTCACCTGCACAGGGAGTTAATGGAAACACCATATATTTT

D: TRBD1
size: .
V: TRBV7-9
J: TRBJ1-1
CDR3: CASSPTGVGTEAFF
DNA: TGTGCCAGCAGCCCGACAGGGGTGGGAACTGAAGCTTTCTTT

D: .
size: .
V: TRBV24-1
J: TRBJ2-1
CDR3: CATSDSGYEQFF
DNA: TGTGCCACCAGTGATTCCGGTTATGAGCAGTTCTTC

D: .
size: .
V: TRBV12-3/TRBV12-4
J: TRBJ1-2
CDR3: CASSFREEGGYTF
DNA: TGTGCCAGCAGTTTTCGGGAGGAGGGGGGCTACACCTTC

D: .
size: .
V: TRBV7-8
J: TRBJ1-5
CDR3: CASRRDISNQPQHF
DNA: TGTGCCAGCAGAAGGGATATTAGCAATCAGCCCCAGCATTTT

D: .
size: .
V: TRBV28
J: TRBJ2-5
CDR3: CASSSPLWGGAQETQYF
DNA: TGTGCCAGCAGTTCACCCCTGTGGGGAGGCGCCCAAGAGACCCAGTACTTC

D: .
size: .
V: TRBV5-1
J: TRBJ2-7
CDR3: CADGLGTATYEQYF
DNA: TGCGCCGACGGCCTTGGGACGGCTACCTACGAGCAGTACTTC

D: .
size: few
V: TRBV21-1
J: TRBJ2-2
CDR3: CASSKNPFPGKNTGELFF
DNA: TGTGCCAGCAGCAAAAACCCTTTTCCAGGGAAGAACACCGGGGAGCTGTTTTTT

D: TRBD2
size: .
V: TRBV27
J: TRBJ2-7
CDR3: CASSLRLSGGYYEQYF
DNA: TGTGCCAGCAGTCTACGATTGAGCGGGGGGTACTACGAGCAGTACTTC

D: TRBD2
size: .
V: TRBV11-2
J: TRBJ2-1
CDR3: CASTRAGGFNEQFF
DNA: TGTGCCAGCACCAGAGCGGGGGGTTTTAATGAGCAGTTCTTC

D: .
size: .
V: TRBV27
J: TRBJ1-2
CDR3: CASSSYDENYGYTF
DNA: TGTGCCAGCAGCTCGTACGATGAAAACTATGGCTACACCTTC

D: TRBD2
size: .
V: TRBV19
J: TRBJ2-7
CDR3: CASGGGLYEQYF
DNA: TGTGCCAGTGGCGGGGGTCTCTACGAGCAGTACTTC

D: .
size: .
V: TRBV5-1
J: TRBJ1-1
CDR3: CASSAGLQGGTEAFF
DNA: TGCGCCAGCAGCGCAGGATTACAGGGTGGAACTGAAGCTTTCTTT

D: TRBD2
size: once
V: TRBV6-4
J: TRBJ2-3
CDR3: CASSDSPSGGTDTQYF
DNA: TGTGCCAGCAGTGACTCTCCTAGCGGGGGCACAGATACGCAGTATTTT

D: .
size: .
V: TRBV3-1/TRBV3-2
J: TRBJ1-5
CDR3: CASSQDLGGGSNQPQHF
DNA: TGTGCCAGCAGCCAAGATCTGGGGGGAGGGAGCAATCAGCCCCAGCATTTT

D: .
size: few
V: TRBV7-2
J: TRBJ2-2
CDR3: CASSLLGGNTGELFF
DNA: TGTGCCAGCAGCTTACTAGGCGGGAACACCGGGGAGCTGTTTTTT

D: .
size: .
V: TRBV6-2/TRBV6-3
J: TRBJ2-2
CDR3: CASSYSFPMKDTGELFF
DNA: TGTGCCAGCAGTTACTCGTTTCCCATGAAGGACACCGGGGAGCTGTTTTTT

D: .
size: .
V: TRBV3-1/TRBV3-2
J: TRBJ2-3
CDR3: CASSQASDLDLDTQYF
DNA: TGTGCCAGCAGCCAAGCTTCCGACCTCGATTTGGATACGCAGTATTTT

D: .
size: once
V: TRBV7-9
J: TRBJ2-7
CDR3: CASSSDTYEQYF
DNA: TGTGCCAGCAGCTCGGACACTTACGAGCAGTACTTC

D: TRBD1
size: .
V: TRBV9
J: TRBJ1-2
CDR3: CASSPDRDHYGYTF
DNA: TGTGCCAGCAGCCCGGACAGGGATCACTATGGCTACACCTTC

D: .
size: .
V: TRBV18
J: TRBJ2-1
CDR3: CASSPRTTLYNEQFF
DNA: TGTGCCAGCTCACCAAGGACTACTCTCTACAATGAGCAGTTCTTC

D: TRBD1
size: .
V: TRBV28
J: TRBJ2-7
CDR3: CASSRQGREQYF
DNA: TGTGCCAGCAGTCGACAGGGGCGGGAGCAGTACTTC

D: TRBD1
size: .
V: TRBV15
J: TRBJ1-2
CDR3: CATSRAYGQGDYGYTF
DNA: TGTGCCACCAGCAGAGCTTACGGACAGGGGGACTATGGCTACACCTTC

D: .
size: .
V: TRBV7-8
J: TRBJ1-2
CDR3: CASSLVEGPNGYTF
DNA: TGTGCCAGCAGCTTAGTAGAGGGTCCCAATGGCTACACCTTC

D: .
size: .
V: TRBV15
J: TRBJ1-3
CDR3: CATSRGGNTIYF
DNA: TGTGCCACCAGCAGAGGGGGAAACACCATATATTTT

D: .
size: .
V: TRBV6-2/TRBV6-3
J: TRBJ2-2
CDR3: CASSYGGFGTGELFF
DNA: TGTGCCAGCAGTTATGGGGGGTTCGGAACCGGGGAGCTGTTTTTT

D: .
size: .
V: TRBV15
J: TRBJ1-2
CDR3: CATSTERGGNYGYTF
DNA: TGTGCCACCAGCACAGAGAGAGGGGGGAACTATGGCTACACCTTC

D: .
size: .
V: TRBV3-1/TRBV3-2
J: TRBJ1-2
CDR3: CASSPWSNYGYTF
DNA: TGTGCCAGCAGTCCGTGGTCAAACTATGGCTACACCTTC

D: TRBD1
size: .
V: TRBV19
J: TRBJ2-7
CDR3: CASSIEGQAGSYEQYF
DNA: TGTGCCAGTAGTATAGAGGGACAGGCAGGATCCTACGAGCAGTACTTC

D: .
size: once
V: TRBV23-1
J: TRBJ1-2
CDR3: CASSLVSYGYTF
DNA: TGCGCCAGCAGTCTCGTCAGCTATGGCTACACCTTC

D: TRBD1
size: .
V: TRBV18
J: TRBJ1-1
CDR3: CASSPISGQGGSEAFF
DNA: TGTGCCAGCTCCCCGATTTCGGGACAGGGAGGGTCTGAAGCTTTCTTT

D: .
size: once
V: TRBV7-2
J: TRBJ1-1
CDR3: CASRKSNTEAFF
DNA: TGTGCCAGCAGGAAATCGAACACTGAAGCTTTCTTT

D: .
size: .
V: TRBV19
J: TRBJ2-3
CDR3: CASSIQLDTLTDTQYF
DNA: TGTGCCAGTAGTATACAATTGGACACCCTCACAGATACGCAGTATTTT

D: .
size: .
V: TRBV7-2
J: TRBJ1-5
CDR3: CASSGGDSGQPQHF
DNA: TGTGCCAGCAGCGGTGGGGATTCGGGTCAGCCCCAGCATTTT

D: TRBD2
size: .
V: TRBV11-3
J: TRBJ2-3
CDR3: CASSHGAAGDPSTDTQYF
DNA: TGTGCCAGCAGCCACGGGGCAGCGGGGGACCCTAGCACAGATACGCAGTATTTT

D: TRBD1
size: .
V: TRBV2
J: TRBJ2-7
CDR3: CASNVGRGYEQYF
DNA: TGTGCCAGCAACGTCGGCAGGGGGTACGAGCAGTACTTC

D: TRBD1
size: .
V: TRBV4-3
J: TRBJ2-1
CDR3: CASSQVGSRTGALWNEQFF
DNA: TGCGCCAGCAGCCAAGTAGGGTCCCGGACAGGCGCCCTGTGGAATGAGCAGTTCTTC

D: .
size: .
V: TRBV19
J: TRBJ1-5
CDR3: CASSIQYSNQPQHF
DNA: TGTGCCAGTAGTATACAGTATAGCAATCAGCCCCAGCATTTT

D: .
size: .
V: TRBV2
J: TRBJ2-2
CDR3: CASTRGLDTGELFF
DNA: TGTGCCAGCACAAGAGGGTTGGACACCGGGGAGCTGTTTTTT

D: .
size: .
V: TRBV5-1
J: TRBJ2-1
CDR3: CASSLAWESYNEQFF
DNA: TGCGCCAGCAGCTTGGCCTGGGAAAGCTACAATGAGCAGTTCTTC

D: .
size: .
V: TRBV18
J: TRBJ1-3
CDR3: CASSPQQGDGNTIYF
DNA: TGTGCCAGCTCACCGCAACAGGGAGATGGAAACACCATATATTTT

D: .
size: .
V: TRBV7-2
J: TRBJ2-5
CDR3: CASSSNRETQYF
DNA: TGTGCCAGCAGTTCTAACCGTGAGACCCAGTACTTC

D: TRBD1
size: .
V: TRBV18
J: TRBJ1-5
CDR3: CASSPGTESYSNQPQHF
DNA: TGTGCCAGCTCACCAGGGACAGAGTCTTATAGCAATCAGCCCCAGCATTTT

D: TRBD1
size: .
V: TRBV7-9
J: TRBJ1-2
CDR3: CASSQQGLNGYTF
DNA: TGTGCCAGCAGCCAACAGGGGCTTAATGGCTACACCTTC

D: .
size: .
V: TRBV5-5
J: TRBJ1-3
CDR3: CASSLESGVRNTIYF
DNA: TGTGCCAGCAGCTTGGAGTCAGGGGTTCGCAACACCATATATTTT

D: .
size: once
V: TRBV16
J: TRBJ1-1
CDR3: CASSHPSPPEAFF
DNA: TGTGCCAGCAGCCACCCTTCCCCGCCTGAAGCTTTCTTT

D: .
size: once
V: TRBV2
J: TRBJ2-3
CDR3: CASSEQGGTDTQYF
DNA: TGTGCCAGCAGTGAACAGGGTGGCACAGATACGCAGTATTTT

D: .
size: once
V: TRBV6-1
J: TRBJ1-4
CDR3: CASSDGTPMGEKLFF
DNA: TGTGCCAGCAGTGATGGGACCCCGATGGGTGAAAAACTGTTTTTT

D: TRBD1
size: .
V: TRBV30
J: TRBJ1-6
CDR3: CAWSAAGTGGGPLHF
DNA: TGTGCCTGGAGCGCCGCCGGGACAGGGGGTGGACCCCTCCACTTT

D: .
size: .
V: TRBV6-6
J: TRBJ1-3
CDR3: CASSRGSGRGSGNTIYF
DNA: TGTGCCAGCAGTCGGGGTTCGGGTCGTGGTTCTGGAAACACCATATATTTT

D: .
size: .
V: TRBV15
J: TRBJ2-2
CDR3: CATSRDRYGPNGELFF
DNA: TGTGCCACCAGCAGAGACCGTTACGGCCCCAACGGGGAGCTGTTTTTT

D: .
size: few
V: TRBV30
J: TRBJ1-1
CDR3: CAWSHGGYNTEAFF
DNA: TGTGCCTGGAGTCACGGGGGTTACAACACTGAAGCTTTCTTT

D: .
size: .
V: TRBV18
J: TRBJ1-1
CDR3: CASSPRGDQLTEAFF
DNA: TGTGCCAGCTCACCACGGGGCGATCAATTGACTGAAGCTTTCTTT